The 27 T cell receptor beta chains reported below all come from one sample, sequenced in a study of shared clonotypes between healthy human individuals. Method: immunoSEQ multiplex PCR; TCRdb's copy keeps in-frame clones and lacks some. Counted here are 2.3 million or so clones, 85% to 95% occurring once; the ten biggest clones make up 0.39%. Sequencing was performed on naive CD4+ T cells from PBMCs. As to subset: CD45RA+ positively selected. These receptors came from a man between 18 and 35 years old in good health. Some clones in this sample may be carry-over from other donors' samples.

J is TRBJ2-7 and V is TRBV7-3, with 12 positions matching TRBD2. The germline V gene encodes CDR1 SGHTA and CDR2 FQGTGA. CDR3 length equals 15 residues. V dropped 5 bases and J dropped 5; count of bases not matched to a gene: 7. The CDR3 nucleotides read TGTGCCAGCAGCCCCCGGGCTAGCGGGAGGGACGAGCAGTACTTC. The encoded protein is CASSPRASGRDEQYF.

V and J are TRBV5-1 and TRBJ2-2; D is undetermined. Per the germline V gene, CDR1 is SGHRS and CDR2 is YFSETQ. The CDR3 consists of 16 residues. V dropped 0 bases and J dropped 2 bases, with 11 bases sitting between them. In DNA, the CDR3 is TGCGCCAGCAGCTTGGAGGTTGGGGTTAACACCGGGGAGCTGTTTTTT. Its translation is CASSLEVGVNTGELFF.

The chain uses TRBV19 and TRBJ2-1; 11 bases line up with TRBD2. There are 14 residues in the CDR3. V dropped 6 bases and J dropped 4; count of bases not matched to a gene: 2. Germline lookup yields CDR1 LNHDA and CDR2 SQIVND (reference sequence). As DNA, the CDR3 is TGTGCCAGTAGGAGACTAGCGGGGTACAATGAGCAGTTCTTC. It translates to CASRRLAGYNEQFF.

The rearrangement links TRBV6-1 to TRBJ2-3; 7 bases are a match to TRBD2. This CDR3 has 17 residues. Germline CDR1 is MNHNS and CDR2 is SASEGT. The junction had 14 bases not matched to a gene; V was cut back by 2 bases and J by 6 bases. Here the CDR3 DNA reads TGTGCCAGCAGTGAATCAGCCCTGTGGGCGGGAGCCGATACGCAGTATTTT. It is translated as CASSESALWAGADTQYF.

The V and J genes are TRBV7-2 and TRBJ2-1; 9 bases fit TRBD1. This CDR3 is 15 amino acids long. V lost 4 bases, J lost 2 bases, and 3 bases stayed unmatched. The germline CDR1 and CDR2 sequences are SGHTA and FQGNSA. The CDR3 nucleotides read TGTGCCAGCAGCTCCACAGGGGGCCCCTACAATGAGCAGTTCTTC. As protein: CASSSTGGPYNEQFF.

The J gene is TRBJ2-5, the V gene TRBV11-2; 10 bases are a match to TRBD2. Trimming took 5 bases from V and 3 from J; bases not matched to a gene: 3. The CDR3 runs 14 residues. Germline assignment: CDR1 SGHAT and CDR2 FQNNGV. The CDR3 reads CASSALAGEETQYF. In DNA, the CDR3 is TGTGCCAGCAGCGCGCTAGCGGGAGAAGAGACCCAGTACTTC.

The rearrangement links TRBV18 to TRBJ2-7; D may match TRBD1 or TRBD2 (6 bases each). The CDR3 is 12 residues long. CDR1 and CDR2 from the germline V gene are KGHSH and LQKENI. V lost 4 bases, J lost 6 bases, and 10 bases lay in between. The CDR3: CASSLRGGEQYF. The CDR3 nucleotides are TGTGCCAGCTCACTCAGGGGAGGCGAGCAGTACTTC.

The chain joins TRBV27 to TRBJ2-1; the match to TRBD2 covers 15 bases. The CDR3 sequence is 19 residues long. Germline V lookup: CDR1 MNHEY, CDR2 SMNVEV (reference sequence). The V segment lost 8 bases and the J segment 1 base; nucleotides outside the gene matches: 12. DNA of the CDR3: TGTGCCAGCCGGAGTTTAGGGACTAGCGGGAGGCATTCCTACAATGAGCAGTTCTTC. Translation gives CASRSLGTSGRHSYNEQFF.

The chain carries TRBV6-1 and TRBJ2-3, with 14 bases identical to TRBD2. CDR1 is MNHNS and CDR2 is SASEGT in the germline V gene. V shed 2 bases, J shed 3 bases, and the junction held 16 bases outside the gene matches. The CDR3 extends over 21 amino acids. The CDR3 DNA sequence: TGTGCCAGCAGTGAAAAATTGGGAGGGGTGACTAGCGGGAGGGGGACAGATACGCAGTATTTT. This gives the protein CASSEKLGGVTSGRGTDTQYF.

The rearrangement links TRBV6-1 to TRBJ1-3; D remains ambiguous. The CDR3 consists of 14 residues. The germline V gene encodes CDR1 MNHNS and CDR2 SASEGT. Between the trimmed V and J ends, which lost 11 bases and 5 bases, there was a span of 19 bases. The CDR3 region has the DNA TGTGCCGGACCGCCGGGTAAATGCCGAAACACCATATATTTT. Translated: CAGPPGKCRNTIYF.

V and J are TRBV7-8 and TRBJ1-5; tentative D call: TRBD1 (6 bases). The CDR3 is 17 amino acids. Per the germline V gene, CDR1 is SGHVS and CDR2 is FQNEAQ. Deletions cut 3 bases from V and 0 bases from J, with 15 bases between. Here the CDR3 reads CASSFAGGPFSNQPQHF. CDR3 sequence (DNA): TGTGCCAGCAGCTTCGCCGGGGGGCCCTTTAGCAATCAGCCCCAGCATTTT.

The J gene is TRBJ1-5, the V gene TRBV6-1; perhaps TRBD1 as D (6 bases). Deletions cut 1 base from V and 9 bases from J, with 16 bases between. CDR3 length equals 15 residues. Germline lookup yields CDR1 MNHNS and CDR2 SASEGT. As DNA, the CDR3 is TGTGCCAGCAGTGAAGAAGGCAGGGGACGATGGCCCCAGCATTTT. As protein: CASSEEGRGRWPQHF.

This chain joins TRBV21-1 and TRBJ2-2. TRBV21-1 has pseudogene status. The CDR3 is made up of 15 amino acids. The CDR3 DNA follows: TGTGCCAGCAAAATGGACGGATCGAACACCGGGGAGCTGTTTTTT. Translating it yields CASKMDGSNTGELFF.

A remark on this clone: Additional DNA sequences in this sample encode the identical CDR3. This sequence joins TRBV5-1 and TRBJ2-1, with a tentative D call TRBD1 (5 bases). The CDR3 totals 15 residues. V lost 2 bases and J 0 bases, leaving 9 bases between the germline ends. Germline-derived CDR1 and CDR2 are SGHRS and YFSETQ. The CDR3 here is CASSFTDSSYNEQFF. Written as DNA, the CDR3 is TGCGCCAGCAGCTTTACAGACAGCTCCTACAATGAGCAGTTCTTC. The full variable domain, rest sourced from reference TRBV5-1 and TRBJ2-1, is KAGVTQTPRYLIKTRGQQVTLSCSPISGHRSVSWYQQTPGQGLQFLFEYFSETQRNKGNFPGRFSGRQFSNSRSEMNVSTLELGDSALYLCASSFTDSSYNEQFFGPGTRLTVL.

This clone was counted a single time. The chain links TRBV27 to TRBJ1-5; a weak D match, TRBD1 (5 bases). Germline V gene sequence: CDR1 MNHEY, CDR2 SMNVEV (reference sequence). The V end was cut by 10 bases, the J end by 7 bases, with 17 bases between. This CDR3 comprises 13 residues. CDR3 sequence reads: CATGGGFRQPQHF. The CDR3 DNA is TGTGCCACGGGGGGAGGGTTTCGACAGCCCCAGCATTTT.

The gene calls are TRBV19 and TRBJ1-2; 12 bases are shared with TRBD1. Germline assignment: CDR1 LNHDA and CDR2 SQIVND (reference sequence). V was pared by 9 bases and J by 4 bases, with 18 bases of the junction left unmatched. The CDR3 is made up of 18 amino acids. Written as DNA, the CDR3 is TGTGCCAGAAAACAACAAGGGGACAGGGGGCTCGAGGTCTATGGCTACACCTTC. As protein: CARKQQGDRGLEVYGYTF.

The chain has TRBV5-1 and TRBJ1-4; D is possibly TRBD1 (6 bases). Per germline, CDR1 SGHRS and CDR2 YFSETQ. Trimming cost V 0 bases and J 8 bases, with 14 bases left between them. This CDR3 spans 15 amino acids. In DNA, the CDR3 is TGCGCCAGCAGCTTGGCAGGGGCCGGGGACGAAAAACTGTTTTTT. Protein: CASSLAGAGDEKLFF.

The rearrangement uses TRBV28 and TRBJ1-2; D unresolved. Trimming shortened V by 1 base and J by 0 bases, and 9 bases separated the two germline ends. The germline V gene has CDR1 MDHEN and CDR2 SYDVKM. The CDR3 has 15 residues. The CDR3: CASSLSGKANYGYTF. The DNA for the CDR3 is TGTGCCAGCAGTTTATCGGGGAAAGCTAACTATGGCTACACCTTC.

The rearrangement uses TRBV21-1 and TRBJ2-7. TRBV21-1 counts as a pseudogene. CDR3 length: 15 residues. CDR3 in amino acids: CASSKALGPGYEQYF. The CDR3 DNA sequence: TGTGCCAGCAGCAAAGCGCTCGGGCCCGGATACGAGCAGTACTTC.

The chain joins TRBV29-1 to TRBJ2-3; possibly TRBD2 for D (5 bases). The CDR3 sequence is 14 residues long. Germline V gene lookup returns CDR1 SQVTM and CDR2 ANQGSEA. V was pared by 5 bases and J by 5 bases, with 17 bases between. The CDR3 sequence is CSVSSRGAQDTQYF. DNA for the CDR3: TGCAGCGTTTCATCCCGGGGAGCACAAGATACGCAGTATTTT.

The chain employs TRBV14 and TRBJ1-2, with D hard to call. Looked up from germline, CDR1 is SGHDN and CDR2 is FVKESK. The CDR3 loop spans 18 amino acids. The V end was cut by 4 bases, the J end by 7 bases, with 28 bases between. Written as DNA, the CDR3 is TGTGCCAGCAGCCGAGCCGTTTCGGGCGGCCAGACTAGCATTGGCTACACCTTC. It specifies CASSRAVSGGQTSIGYTF. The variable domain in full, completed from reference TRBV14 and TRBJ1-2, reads EAGVTQFPSHSVIEKGQTVTLRCDPISGHDNLYWYRRVMGKEIKFLLHFVKESKQDESGMPNNRFLAERTGGTYSTLKVQPAELEDSGVYFCASSRAVSGGQTSIGYTFGSGTRLTVV.

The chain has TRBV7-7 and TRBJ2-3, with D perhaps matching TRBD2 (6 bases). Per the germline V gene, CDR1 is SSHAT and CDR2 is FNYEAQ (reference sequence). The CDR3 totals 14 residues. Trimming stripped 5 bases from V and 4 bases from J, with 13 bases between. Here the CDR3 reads CASSPRLGADTQYF. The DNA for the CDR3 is TGTGCCAGCAGCCCCCGACTAGGCGCAGATACGCAGTATTTT.

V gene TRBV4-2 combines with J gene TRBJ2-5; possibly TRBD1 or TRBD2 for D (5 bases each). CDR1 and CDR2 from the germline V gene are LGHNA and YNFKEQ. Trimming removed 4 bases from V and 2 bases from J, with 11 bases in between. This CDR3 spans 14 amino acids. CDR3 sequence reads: CASSPLGGQETQYF. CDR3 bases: TGTGCCAGCAGCCCCCTTGGGGGTCAAGAGACCCAGTACTTC.

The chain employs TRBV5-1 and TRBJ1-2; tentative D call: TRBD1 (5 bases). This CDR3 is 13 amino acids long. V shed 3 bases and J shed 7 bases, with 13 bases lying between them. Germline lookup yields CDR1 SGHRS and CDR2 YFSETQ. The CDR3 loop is CASSSGPRGGYTF. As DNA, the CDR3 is TGCGCCAGCAGCTCCGGCCCAAGGGGTGGCTACACCTTC.

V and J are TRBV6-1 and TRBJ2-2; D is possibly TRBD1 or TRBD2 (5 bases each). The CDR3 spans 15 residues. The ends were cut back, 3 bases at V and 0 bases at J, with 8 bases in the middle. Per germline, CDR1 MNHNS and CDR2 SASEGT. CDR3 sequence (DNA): TGTGCCAGCAGTGAGGGGACGGCGAACACCGGGGAGCTGTTTTTT. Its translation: CASSEGTANTGELFF.

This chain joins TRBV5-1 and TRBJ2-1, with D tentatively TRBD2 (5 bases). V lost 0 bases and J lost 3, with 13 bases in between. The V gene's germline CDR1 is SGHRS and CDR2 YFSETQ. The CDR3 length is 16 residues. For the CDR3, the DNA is TGCGCCAGCAGCTTGGCTTTAAGCGGTCTCTACAATGAGCAGTTCTTC. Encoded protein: CASSLALSGLYNEQFF.

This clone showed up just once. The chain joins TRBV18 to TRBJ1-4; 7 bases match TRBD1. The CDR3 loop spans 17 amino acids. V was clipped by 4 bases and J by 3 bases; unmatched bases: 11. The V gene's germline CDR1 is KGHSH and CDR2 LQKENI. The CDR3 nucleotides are TGTGCCAGCTCACTAAACACGTACAGGGGCTCTAATGAAAAACTGTTTTTT. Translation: CASSLNTYRGSNEKLFF. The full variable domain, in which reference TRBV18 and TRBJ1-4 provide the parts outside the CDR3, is NAGVMQNPRHLVRRRGQEARLRCSPMKGHSHVYWYRQLPEEGLKFMVYLQKENIIDESGMPKERFSAEFPKEGPSILRIQQVVRGDSAAYFCASSLNTYRGSNEKLFFGSGTQLSVL.